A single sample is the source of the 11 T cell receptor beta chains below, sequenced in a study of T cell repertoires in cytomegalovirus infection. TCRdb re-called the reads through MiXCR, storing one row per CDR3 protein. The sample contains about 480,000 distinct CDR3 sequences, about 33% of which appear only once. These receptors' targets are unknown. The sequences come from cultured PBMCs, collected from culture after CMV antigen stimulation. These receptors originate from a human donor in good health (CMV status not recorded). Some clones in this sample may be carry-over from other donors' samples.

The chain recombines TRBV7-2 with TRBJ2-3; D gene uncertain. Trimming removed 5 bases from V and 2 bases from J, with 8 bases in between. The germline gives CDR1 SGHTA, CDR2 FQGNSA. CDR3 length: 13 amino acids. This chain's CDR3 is CASSRRNTDTQYF. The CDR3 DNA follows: TGTGCCAGCAGCCGCCGAAACACAGATACGCAGTATTTT. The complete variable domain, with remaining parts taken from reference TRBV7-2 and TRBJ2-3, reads GAGVSQSPSNKVTEKGKDVELRCDPISGHTALYWYRQSLGQGLEFLIYFQGNSAPDKSGLPSDRFSAERTGGSVSTLTIQRTQQEDSAVYLCASSRRNTDTQYFGPGTRLTVL.

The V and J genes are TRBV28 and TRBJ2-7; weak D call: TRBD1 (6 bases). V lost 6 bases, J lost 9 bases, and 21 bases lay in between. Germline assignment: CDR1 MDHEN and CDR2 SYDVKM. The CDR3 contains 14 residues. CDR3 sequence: CASREQGRLTGQYF. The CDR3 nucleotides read TGTGCCAGCAGAGAACAGGGCCGGTTGACGGGGCAGTACTTC.

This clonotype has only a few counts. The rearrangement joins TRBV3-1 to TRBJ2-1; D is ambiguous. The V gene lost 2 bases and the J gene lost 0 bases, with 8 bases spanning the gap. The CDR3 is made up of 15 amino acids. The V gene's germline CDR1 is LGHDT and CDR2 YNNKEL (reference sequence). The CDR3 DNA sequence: TGTGCCAGCAGCCAATCGCCGGGCTCCTACAATGAGCAGTTCTTC. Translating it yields CASSQSPGSYNEQFF.

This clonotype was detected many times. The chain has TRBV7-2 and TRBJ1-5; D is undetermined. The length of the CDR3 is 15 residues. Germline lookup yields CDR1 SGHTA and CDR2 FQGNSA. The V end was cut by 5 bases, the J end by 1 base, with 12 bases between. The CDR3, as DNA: TGTGCCAGCAGCCGGAATGGGCCAAGCAATCAGCCCCAGCATTTT. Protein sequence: CASSRNGPSNQPQHF.

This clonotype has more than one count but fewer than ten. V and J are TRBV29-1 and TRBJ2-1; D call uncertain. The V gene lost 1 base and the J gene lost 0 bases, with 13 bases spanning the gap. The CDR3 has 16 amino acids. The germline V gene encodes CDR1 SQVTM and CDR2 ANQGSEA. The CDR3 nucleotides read TGCAGCGTTGAAGGATTACCGCCGAGCTCCTACAATGAGCAGTTCTTC. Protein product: CSVEGLPPSSYNEQFF.

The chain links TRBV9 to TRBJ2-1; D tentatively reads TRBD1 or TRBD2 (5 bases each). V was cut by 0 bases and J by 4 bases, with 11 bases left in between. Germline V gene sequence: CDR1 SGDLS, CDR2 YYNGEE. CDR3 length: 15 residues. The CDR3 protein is CASSVAGRSYNEQFF. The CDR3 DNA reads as TGTGCCAGCAGCGTAGCGGGACGCTCTTACAATGAGCAGTTCTTC.

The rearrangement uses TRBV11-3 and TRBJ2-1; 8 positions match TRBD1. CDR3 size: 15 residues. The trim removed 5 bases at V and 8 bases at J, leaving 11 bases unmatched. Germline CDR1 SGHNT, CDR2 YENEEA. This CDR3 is CASSPGQGPIYEQFF. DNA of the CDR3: TGTGCCAGCAGCCCCGGACAGGGTCCGATCTATGAGCAGTTCTTC.

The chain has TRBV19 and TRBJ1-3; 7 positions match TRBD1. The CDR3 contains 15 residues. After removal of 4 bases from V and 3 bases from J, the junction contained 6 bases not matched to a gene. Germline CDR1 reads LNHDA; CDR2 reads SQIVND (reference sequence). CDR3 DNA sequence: TGTGCCAGTAGTACAGCAACAGGGGTTGGAAACACCATATATTTT. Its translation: CASSTATGVGNTIYF.

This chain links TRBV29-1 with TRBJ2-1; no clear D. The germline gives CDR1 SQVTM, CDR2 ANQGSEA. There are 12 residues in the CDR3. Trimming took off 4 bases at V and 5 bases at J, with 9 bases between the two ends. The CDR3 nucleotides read TGCAGCGTTGTGCCGATGAACAATGAGCAGTTCTTC. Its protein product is CSVVPMNNEQFF.

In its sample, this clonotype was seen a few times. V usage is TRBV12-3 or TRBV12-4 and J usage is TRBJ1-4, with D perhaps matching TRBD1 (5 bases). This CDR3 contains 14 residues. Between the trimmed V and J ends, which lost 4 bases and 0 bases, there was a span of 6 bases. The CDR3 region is CASSWTSTNEKLFF. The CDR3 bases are TGTGCCAGCAGTTGGACATCAACTAATGAAAAACTGTTTTTT.

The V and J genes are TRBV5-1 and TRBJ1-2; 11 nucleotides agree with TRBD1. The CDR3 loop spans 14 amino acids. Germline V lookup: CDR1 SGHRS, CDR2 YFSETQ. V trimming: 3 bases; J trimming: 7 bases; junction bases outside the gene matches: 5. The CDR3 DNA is TGCGCCAGCAGCTCCGGACAGGGGGCGAGTGGCTACACCTTC. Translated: CASSSGQGASGYTF. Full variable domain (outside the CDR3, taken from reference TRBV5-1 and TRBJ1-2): KAGVTQTPRYLIKTRGQQVTLSCSPISGHRSVSWYQQTPGQGLQFLFEYFSETQRNKGNFPGRFSGRQFSNSRSEMNVSTLELGDSALYLCASSSGQGASGYTFGSGTRLTVV.